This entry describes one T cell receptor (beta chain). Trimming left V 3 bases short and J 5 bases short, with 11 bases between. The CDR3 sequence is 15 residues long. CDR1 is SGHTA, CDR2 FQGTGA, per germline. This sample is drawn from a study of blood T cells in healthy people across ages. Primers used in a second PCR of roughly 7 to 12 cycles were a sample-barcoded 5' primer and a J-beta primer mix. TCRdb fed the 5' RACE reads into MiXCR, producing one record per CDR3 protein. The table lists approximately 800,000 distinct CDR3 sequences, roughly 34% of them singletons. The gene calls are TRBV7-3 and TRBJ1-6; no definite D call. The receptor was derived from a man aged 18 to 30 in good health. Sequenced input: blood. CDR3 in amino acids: CASSLSGGNNSPLHF. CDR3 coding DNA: TGTGCCAGCAGCTTGTCTGGCGGGAATAATTCACCCCTCCACTTT.